The entry that follows covers one T cell receptor (beta chain) sequence. The antigen is unknown. The data stem from a study of OX40 agonist ivuxolimab in advanced cancers. Study background: Three dose-escalation patients had partial responses: one with hepatocellular carcinoma and two with cutaneous melanoma. General study points: There were, on average, more expanded clones in CD8+ T cells than in CD4+.

V was trimmed by 6 bases and J by 3 bases, leaving 15 bases between them. The CDR3 length is 14 residues. Germline V gene data show CDR1 as MNHNS and CDR2 as SASEGT. Produced via immunoSEQ multiplex PCR; TCRdb's table is partial and in-frame only. The table records 90,000 to 130,000 clones, roughly 90% of them present only once. The chain couples TRBV6-1 to TRBJ2-7; the D gene is possibly TRBD1 (6 bases). The receptor was isolated from an adult with an advanced solid tumor such as melanoma, head and neck, liver or kidney cancer. This material consisted of CD4+ or CD8+ T cells sorted from blood, taken in a trial of the OX40 agonist ivuxolimab. The CDR3 coding sequence is TGTGCCAGCAGGACACAGGGTCTAAGCTACGAGCAGTACTTC. Translating it yields CASRTQGLSYEQYF.